The 25 T cell receptor beta chains below all came from one sample that was sequenced in a study of tumor-infiltrating lymphocytes in primary liver carcinoma. The investigators made TCR beta cDNA from approximately 500 ng total RNA, using a constant-region primer. The TCR beta library was amplified through three nested multiplex PCR rounds in a modified ARM-PCR procedure. The opening two PCR rounds, around 9 cycles each, paired TRBV1-TRBV30 forward primers with a C-beta reverse primer. MiXCR was run by TCRdb on the multiplex PCR reads, yielding one entry per CDR3 protein. The sample carries some 87,000 distinct CDR3 sequences, 68% recorded once. Bulk tissue was left unsorted, and RNA and DNA were co-extracted from 20-30 mg of it. Sequencing was done on a sample of tumor-adjacent normal liver tissue. These receptors all come from a middle-aged man with primary liver carcinoma and hepatitis B virus infection.

With regard to this clonotype: A read error is likely, as this CDR3 ends without the conserved phenylalanine or tryptophan. It is unclear where the CDR3 begins or ends on the DNA, so no DNA is shown, and the CDR3 is as TCRdb lists it. The J gene is TRBJ1-2, the V gene TRBV11-2. Germline V gene data show CDR1 as SGHAT and CDR2 as FQNNGV. The CDR3 is 13 amino acids long, termini counted. CDR3 in amino acids: CASSLEGNYGYTS.

Details on this clonotype: A much larger clonotype is one base distant, so this may be a read error. The J gene is TRBJ2-1, the V gene TRBV6-1, with D hard to call. CDR1 is MNHNS and CDR2 is SASEGT in the germline V gene. There are 14 residues in the CDR3. The CDR3 nucleotides read TGTGCCAGCATTAGAAGCTACGACATTAATGAGCCGTTCTTC. It codes for CASIRSYDINEPFF.

This clonotype was detected a few times. With a much larger clone just one base away, this may be a read error. The rearrangement links TRBV6-5 to TRBJ1-2; TRBD1 matches at 7 bases. This CDR3 has 15 amino acids. CDR1 is MNHEY, CDR2 SVGAGI, per germline. The J segment lost 2 bases and the V segment lost 10 bases, leaving 13 bases of the junction unmatched. For the CDR3, the DNA is TGTGCCAACAGGAGACAGGGCCCCTCAAACTATGGCTACACCTTC. It is translated as CANRRQGPSNYGYTF.

A remark on this clonotype: The germline gene is not matched at one end of the junction; a read error may be the cause. The chain couples TRBV11-2 to TRBJ1-2; TRBD1 matches 9 bases. Germline CDR1 SGHAT, CDR2 FQNNGV. This CDR3 region has 13 residues. CDR3 nucleotides: TGTGCCAGCAGCTTAGCCCCCAGACAGGGGGGAGCCTTC. Translating it yields CASSLAPRQGGAF.

This clonotype was seen repeatedly, ten times or more. This chain joins TRBV14 and TRBJ2-5; D is unresolved. CDR1 and CDR2 (germline): SGHDN, FVKESK. Between the trimmed V and J ends, which lost 0 bases and 1 base, there was a span of 15 bases. There are 17 residues in the CDR3. The CDR3 is CASSQDHAPEFQETQYF. The CDR3 nucleotides are TGTGCCAGCAGCCAAGACCACGCCCCGGAGTTCCAAGAGACCCAGTACTTC. Drawing the rest from reference TRBV14 and TRBJ2-5, the complete variable domain is EAGVTQFPSHSVIEKGQTVTLRCDPISGHDNLYWYRRVMGKEIKFLLHFVKESKQDESGMPNNRFLAERTGGTYSTLKVQPAELEDSGVYFCASSQDHAPEFQETQYFGPGTRLLVL.

The V call is TRBV24-1, the J call TRBJ2-1, with TRBD2 identical over 9 bases. This CDR3 is built from 14 residues. V was pared by 4 bases and J by 5 bases, with 2 bases of the junction left unmatched. Germline CDR1 KGHDR, CDR2 SFDVKD. The CDR3 region has the DNA TGTGCCACCAGTGAGACTAGCGGAGACAATGAGCAGTTCTTC. Protein: CATSETSGDNEQFF.

This clonotype showed up many times. CDR3 sequence (DNA): TGCAGCGTTGGAGGGACTAGCGGGGGGATCGAGCAGTACTTC. Amino acids: CSVGGTSGGIEQYF. The chain couples TRBV29-1 to TRBJ2-7; 15 nucleotides line up with TRBD2. The CDR3 runs 14 residues. V shed 4 bases, J shed 6 bases, and the junction held 4 bases outside the gene matches. Germline values: CDR1 SQVTM, CDR2 ANQGSEA.

This clonotype turned up a few times. This sequence may be a read error, since a much larger clone differs from it by one base. The chain joins TRBV6-2 or TRBV6-3 to TRBJ1-2; the D is unclear. Germline lookup yields CDR1 MNHEY and CDR2 SVGEGT. Deletions cut 0 bases from V and 6 bases from J, with 17 bases between. The CDR3 runs to 16 residues. The CDR3 sequence is CASSYSHPLRADGYTF. CDR3 nucleotide sequence: TGTGCCAGCAGTTACTCCCACCCCTTGAGGGCGGATGGCTACACCTTC.

As concerns this clonotype: Possible read error: a much larger clone is one base away. The rearrangement uses TRBV5-5 and TRBJ1-5, with D unclear. The CDR3 runs 14 residues. CDR1 SGHKS and CDR2 YYEKEE come from the germline V gene (reference sequence). CDR3 sequence: CASSFWLSNRPQHF. In nucleotides, the CDR3 is TGTGCCAGCAGCTTTTGGCTTAGCAATCGGCCCCAGCATTTT. The variable domain in full, with the rest retrieved from reference TRBV5-5 and TRBJ1-5, is DAGVTQSPTHLIKTRGQQVTLRCSPISGHKSVSWYQQVLGQGPQFIFQYYEKEERGRGNFPDRFSARQFPNYSSELNVNALLLGDSALYLCASSFWLSNRPQHFGDGTRLSIL.

In regard to this clonotype: A much larger clone differs from this one at a single base, so this may be a read error. The chain is built from TRBV14 and TRBJ2-4; the D is unclear. Looked up from germline, CDR1 is SGHDN and CDR2 is FVKESK. V lost 4 bases to trimming and J lost 6 bases, with 10 bases between them. CDR3 length equals 13 residues. The CDR3 is CASSRDIRNIQYF. The CDR3 DNA reads TGTGCCAGCAGCCGAGATATCAGAAACATTCAGTACTTC. The whole variable domain, remainder taken from reference TRBV14 and TRBJ2-4, is EAGVTQFPSHSVIEKGQTVTLRCDPISGHDNLYWYRRVMGKEIKFLLHFVKESKQDESGMPNNRFLAERTGGTYSTLKVQPAELEDSGVYFCASSRDIRNIQYFGAGTRLSVL.

This rearrangement joins TRBV11-2 to TRBJ2-5, with D uncertain. Trimming took off 10 bases at V and 0 bases at J, with 12 bases between the two ends. CDR3 length: 13 residues. Germline V gene sequence: CDR1 SGHAT, CDR2 FQNNGV. CDR3 DNA: TGTGCCATCGTGGGGTGGGACCAAGAGACCCAGTACTTC. It translates to CAIVGWDQETQYF.

On this clonotype: One end of the junction fails to match germline, which may point to a read error. This chain links TRBV12-3 or TRBV12-4 with TRBJ2-3; D is perhaps TRBD1 or TRBD2 (5 bases each). This CDR3 has 17 residues. CDR3 sequence reads: CASGSLSPGTGTDTHYF. CDR3 DNA: TGTGCCAGCGGTTCCCTTTCTCCCGGGACGGGCACAGATACGCACTATTTT.

Of note for this clonotype: A much larger clone differs by one base, so this may be a read error. The V gene is TRBV30, the J gene TRBJ2-1; no reliable D call. CDR1 GTSNPN and CDR2 SVGIG come from the germline V gene (reference sequence). Trimming shortened V by 5 bases and J by 6 bases, and 8 bases separated the two germline ends. The CDR3 loop spans 11 amino acids. The CDR3 DNA reads as TGTGCCTGGGGACGGAGCAATGAGCAGTTCTTC. Translating it yields CAWGRSNEQFF. The full variable domain, its missing parts supplied by reference TRBV30 and TRBJ2-1, is SQTIHQWPATLVQPVGSPLSLECTVEGTSNPNLYWYRQAAGRGLQLLFYSVGIGQISSEVPQNLSASRPQDRQFILSSKKLLLSDSGFYLCAWGRSNEQFFGPGTRLTVL.

With regard to this clonotype: A much larger clone sits a single nucleotide away, making a read error possible. This sequence joins TRBV5-1 and TRBJ2-1; 9 bases agree with TRBD2. Germline V lookup: CDR1 SGHRS, CDR2 YFSETQ. V shed 0 bases, J shed 8 bases, and the junction held 9 bases outside the gene matches. The CDR3 consists of 16 residues. The CDR3 here is CASSLVSLAGRYEQFF. The DNA for the CDR3 is TGCGCCAGCAGCTTGGTGTCCCTAGCGGGAAGGTATGAGCAGTTCTTC.

The CDR3 DNA reads TGTGCCAGTTGGGGGGGGGGCCAAGAGACCCAGTACTTC. The encoded protein is CASWGGGQETQYF. V and J are TRBV11-2 and TRBJ2-5; 7 bases agree with TRBD2. The germline V gene has CDR1 SGHAT and CDR2 FQNNGV. The CDR3 is made up of 13 amino acids. Trimming took 9 bases from V and 1 from J; bases not matched to a gene: 5.

A word on this clonotype: The DNA is omitted, as the CDR3 cannot be located on it reliably, and the CDR3 follows TCRdb's listing. The V gene is TRBV6-6, the J gene TRBJ1-4; TRBD1 is taken as the D call from the table, unchecked against the DNA. Both ends counted, the CDR3 spans 17 residues. Germline V CDR1 and CDR2: MNHNY, SVGAGI (reference sequence). The CDR3 sequence is CASNFGIGATTSEKPFF.

Note on this clonotype: One junction end does not reproduce the germline sequence, and a read error may be involved. The chain recombines TRBV11-3 with TRBJ2-7; no reliable D call. The CDR3 extends over 19 amino acids. Germline V gene lookup returns CDR1 SGHNT and CDR2 YENEEA. The CDR3 reads CANSLEKWAKEQSFYEQYF. As DNA, the CDR3 is TGTGCCAACAGCTTAGAGAAATGGGCTAAGGAGCAATCTTTCTATGAGCAGTACTTC.

This clonotype was detected many times. The rearrangement links TRBV4-2 to TRBJ1-2; D gene ambiguous. Deletions cut 3 bases from V and 8 bases from J, with 13 bases between. Germline V lookup: CDR1 LGHNA, CDR2 YNFKEQ. The CDR3 has 13 amino acids. DNA of the CDR3: TGTGCCAGCAGCCAGGTCTCGGAGGGCGGCTACACCTTC. Translated: CASSQVSEGGYTF.

J is TRBJ2-3 and V is TRBV11-2; maybe TRBD1 (6 bases). This CDR3 is built from 16 residues. Germline-derived CDR1 and CDR2 are SGHAT and FQNNGV. V lost 7 bases and J lost 5, with 22 bases in between. Here the CDR3 DNA reads TGTGCCAGCACCAAGGGGGTTAGCTTATCGGGAGATACGCAGTATTTT. This codes for CASTKGVSLSGDTQYF.

The chain joins TRBV4-1 to TRBJ1-2; D not resolved. Germline V lookup: CDR1 MGHRA, CDR2 YSYEKL. The CDR3 runs 14 residues. V was trimmed by 3 bases and J by 8 bases, leaving 16 bases between them. CDR3 protein: CASSHQIREGGYTF. For the CDR3, the DNA is TGCGCCAGCAGCCACCAGATAAGGGAAGGAGGCTACACCTTC.

This clonotype occurred many times. The V and J genes are TRBV5-5 and TRBJ1-2; no reliable D call. Germline V gives CDR1 SGHKS, CDR2 YYEKEE (reference sequence). V lost 0 bases and J lost 3, with 12 bases in between. The CDR3 has 15 residues. The CDR3 coding sequence is TGTGCCAGCAGCTTGGAGTTAGGGCTTTACTATGGCTACACCTTC. As protein: CASSLELGLYYGYTF.

With regard to this clonotype: This could be a read error, since a much larger clone is one nucleotide away. The chain links TRBV13 to TRBJ2-3; the D gene is possibly TRBD2 (6 bases). This CDR3 region has 15 residues. Germline values: CDR1 PRHDT, CDR2 FYEKMQ (reference sequence). The CDR3 DNA follows: TGTGCCAGCAATCTTCCTGGTGAGGGAGGAGATACGCACTATTTT. Residues: CASNLPGEGGDTHYF.

As to this clonotype: Relative to the germline gene, one junction end is altered; a read error may explain this. The J gene is TRBJ2-1, the V gene TRBV11-2; TRBD2 matches 8 bases. Germline V CDR1 and CDR2: SGHAT, FQNNGV. This CDR3 has 16 residues. CDR3 region: CTSSLDIGLAKGEQFF. The CDR3 DNA reads as TGTACCAGCAGCTTGGATATAGGACTAGCCAAGGGTGAGCAGTTCTTC.

This chain connects TRBV7-9 to TRBJ2-1; 8 bases fit TRBD2. The V gene's germline CDR1 is SEHNR and CDR2 FQNEAQ (reference sequence). V trimming: 8 bases; J trimming: 4 bases; junction bases outside the gene matches: 13. The CDR3 spans 16 residues. CDR3 amino acids: CASSQIRSGGYNEQFF. The CDR3 DNA reads TGTGCCAGCTCCCAGATCCGAAGCGGGGGTTACAATGAGCAGTTCTTC.

Ten or more counts support this clonotype. The chain's CDR3 is CASSRGLAGVTTDTQYF. CDR3 bases: TGTGCCAGCAGTAGGGGACTAGCGGGAGTAACCACAGATACGCAGTATTTT. The V and J genes are TRBV28 and TRBJ2-3, with 14 bases fitting TRBD2. Germline loops: CDR1 MDHEN, CDR2 SYDVKM. Losses at the gene ends were 5 bases for V and 2 bases for J; bases not matched to a gene: 6. There are 17 residues in the CDR3.